The entry below gives a single T cell receptor beta chain sequence along with its context. The data stem from a study of T cells in localized non-small cell lung cancer. The assay was immunoSEQ multiplex PCR, and TCRdb's table has in-frame clones only and misses some. The data hold some 90,000 clones, with roughly 87% observed a single time. The CDR3 extends over 15 amino acids. CDR1 is MNHEY, CDR2 SMNVEV, per germline (reference sequence). The trim removed 6 bases at V and 7 bases at J, leaving 12 bases unmatched. The V and J genes are TRBV27 and TRBJ1-2; 9 bases align to TRBD1. This TCR came from a man aged 40 to 75 with stage I squamous cell lung carcinoma. The sequencing used peripheral blood, collected before any cancer treatment. CDR3 DNA sequence: TGTGCCAGCAGGGCTACGGACAGGGGAAGATCTGGCTACACCTTC. Encoded protein: CASRATDRGRSGYTF.